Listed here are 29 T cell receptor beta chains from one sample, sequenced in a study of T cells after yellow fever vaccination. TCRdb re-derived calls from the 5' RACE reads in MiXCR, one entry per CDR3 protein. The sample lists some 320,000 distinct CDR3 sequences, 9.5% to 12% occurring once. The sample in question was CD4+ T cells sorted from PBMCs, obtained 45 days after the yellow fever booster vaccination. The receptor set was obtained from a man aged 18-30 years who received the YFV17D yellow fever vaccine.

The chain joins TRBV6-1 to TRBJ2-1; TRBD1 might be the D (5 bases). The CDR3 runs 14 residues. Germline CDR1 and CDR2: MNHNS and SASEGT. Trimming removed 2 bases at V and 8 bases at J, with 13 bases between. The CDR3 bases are TGTGCCAGCAGTGAATACGCAGGGAAAGATGAGCAGTTCTTC. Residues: CASSEYAGKDEQFF.

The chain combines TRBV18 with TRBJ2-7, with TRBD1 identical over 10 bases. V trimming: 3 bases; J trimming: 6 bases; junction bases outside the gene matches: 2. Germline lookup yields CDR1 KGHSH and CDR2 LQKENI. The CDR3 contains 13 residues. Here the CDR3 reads CASSPGQGGEQYV. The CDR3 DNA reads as TGTGCCAGCTCACCCGGACAGGGGGGCGAGCAGTACGTC.

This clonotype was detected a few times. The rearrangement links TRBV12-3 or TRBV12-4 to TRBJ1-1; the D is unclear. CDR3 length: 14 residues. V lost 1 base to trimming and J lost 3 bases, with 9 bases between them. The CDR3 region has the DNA TGTGCCAGCAGTTTAGACCCATTGGACACTGAAGCTTTCTTT. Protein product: CASSLDPLDTEAFF.

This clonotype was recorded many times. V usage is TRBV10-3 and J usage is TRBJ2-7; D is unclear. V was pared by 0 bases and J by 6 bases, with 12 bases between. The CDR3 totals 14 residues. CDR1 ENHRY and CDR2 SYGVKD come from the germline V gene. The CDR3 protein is CAISESSKGREQYV. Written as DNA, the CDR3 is TGTGCCATCAGTGAGTCGTCGAAAGGTCGCGAGCAGTACGTC.

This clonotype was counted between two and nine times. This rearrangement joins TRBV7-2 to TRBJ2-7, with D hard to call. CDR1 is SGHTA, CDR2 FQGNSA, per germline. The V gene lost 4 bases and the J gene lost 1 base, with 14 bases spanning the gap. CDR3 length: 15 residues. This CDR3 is CASSSPQLVSYEQYF. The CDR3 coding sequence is TGTGCCAGCAGCTCGCCCCAGCTAGTTTCCTACGAGCAGTACTTC.

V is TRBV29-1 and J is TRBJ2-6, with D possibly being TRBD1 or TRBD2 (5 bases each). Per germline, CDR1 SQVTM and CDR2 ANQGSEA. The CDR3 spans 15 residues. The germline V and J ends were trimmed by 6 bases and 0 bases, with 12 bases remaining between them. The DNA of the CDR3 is TGCAGCGTCGGCCCTGGGGGCTCTGGGGCCAACGTCCTGACTTTC. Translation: CSVGPGGSGANVLTF.

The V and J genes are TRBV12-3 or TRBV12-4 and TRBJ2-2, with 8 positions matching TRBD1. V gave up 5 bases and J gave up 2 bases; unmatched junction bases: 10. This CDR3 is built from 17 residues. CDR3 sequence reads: CASSMTGAGSNTGELFF. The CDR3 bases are TGTGCCAGCAGTATGACAGGGGCAGGATCCAACACCGGGGAGCTGTTTTTT.

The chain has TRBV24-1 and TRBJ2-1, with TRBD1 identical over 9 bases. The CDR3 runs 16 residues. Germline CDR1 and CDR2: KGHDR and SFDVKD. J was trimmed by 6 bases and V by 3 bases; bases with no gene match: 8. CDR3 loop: CATSDPGQGGGNEQFF. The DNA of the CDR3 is TGTGCCACCAGTGATCCGGGACAGGGAGGTGGCAATGAGCAGTTCTTC.

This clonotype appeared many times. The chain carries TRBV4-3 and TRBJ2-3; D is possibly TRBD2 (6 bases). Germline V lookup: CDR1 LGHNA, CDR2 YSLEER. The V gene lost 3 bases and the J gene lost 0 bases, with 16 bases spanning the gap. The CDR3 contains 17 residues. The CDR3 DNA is TGCGCCAGCAGCCAGGCCCCTCGGGGGAGGAGCACAGATACGCAGTATTTT. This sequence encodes CASSQAPRGRSTDTQYF.

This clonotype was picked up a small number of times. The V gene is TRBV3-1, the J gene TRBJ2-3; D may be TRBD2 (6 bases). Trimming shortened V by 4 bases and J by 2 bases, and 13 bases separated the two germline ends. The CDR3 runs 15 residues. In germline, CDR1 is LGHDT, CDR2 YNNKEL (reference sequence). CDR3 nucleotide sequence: TGTGCCAGCAGCCCAAGGGCGGGGCCCACAGATACGCAGTATTTT. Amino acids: CASSPRAGPTDTQYF.

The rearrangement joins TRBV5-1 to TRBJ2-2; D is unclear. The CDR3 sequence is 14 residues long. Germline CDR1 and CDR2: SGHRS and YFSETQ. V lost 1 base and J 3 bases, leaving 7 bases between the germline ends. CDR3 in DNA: TGCGCCAGCAGCTTGTATGGGGACACCGGGGAGCTGTTTTTT. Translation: CASSLYGDTGELFF.

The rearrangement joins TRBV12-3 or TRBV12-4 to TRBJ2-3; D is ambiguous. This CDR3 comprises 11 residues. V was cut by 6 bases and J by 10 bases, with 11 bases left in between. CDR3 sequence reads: CASSRSWAQYF. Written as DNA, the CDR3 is TGTGCCAGCAGCCGAAGCTGGGCGCAGTATTTT.

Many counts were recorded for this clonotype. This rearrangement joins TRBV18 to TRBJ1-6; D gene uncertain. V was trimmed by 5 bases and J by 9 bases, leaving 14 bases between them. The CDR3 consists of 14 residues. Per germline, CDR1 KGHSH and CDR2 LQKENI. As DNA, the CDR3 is TGTGCCAGCTCATATGTATCTAGTGGTTCACCCCTCCACTTT. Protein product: CASSYVSSGSPLHF. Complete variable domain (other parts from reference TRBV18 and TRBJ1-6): NAGVMQNPRHLVRRRGQEARLRCSPMKGHSHVYWYRQLPEEGLKFMVYLQKENIIDESGMPKERFSAEFPKEGPSILRIQQVVRGDSAAYFCASSYVSSGSPLHFGNGTRLTVT.

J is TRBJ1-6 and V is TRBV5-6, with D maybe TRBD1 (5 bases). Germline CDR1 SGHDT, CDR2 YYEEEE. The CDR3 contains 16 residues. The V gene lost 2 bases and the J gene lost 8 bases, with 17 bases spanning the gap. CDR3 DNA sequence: TGTGCCAGCAGCTTTGTCGGGGGAAACCCTTATTCACCCCTCCACTTT. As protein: CASSFVGGNPYSPLHF.

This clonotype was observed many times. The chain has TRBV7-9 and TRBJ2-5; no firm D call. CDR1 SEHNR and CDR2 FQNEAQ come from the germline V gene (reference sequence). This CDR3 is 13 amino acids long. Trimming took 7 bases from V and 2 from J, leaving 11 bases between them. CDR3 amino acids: CASTPIGQETQYF. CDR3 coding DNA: TGTGCCAGCACCCCGATTGGGCAAGAGACCCAGTACTTC. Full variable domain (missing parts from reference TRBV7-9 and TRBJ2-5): DTGVSQNPRHKITKRGQNVTFRCDPISEHNRLYWYRQTLGQGPEFLTYFQNEAQLEKSRLLSDRFSAERPKGSFSTLEIQRTEQGDSAMYLCASTPIGQETQYFGPGTRLLVL.

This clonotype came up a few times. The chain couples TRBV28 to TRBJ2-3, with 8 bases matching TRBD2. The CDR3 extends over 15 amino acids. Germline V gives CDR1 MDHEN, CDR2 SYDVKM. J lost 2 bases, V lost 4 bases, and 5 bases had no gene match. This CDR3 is CASSYERGPTDTQYF. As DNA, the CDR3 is TGTGCCAGCAGTTACGAGCGGGGGCCCACAGATACGCAGTATTTT.

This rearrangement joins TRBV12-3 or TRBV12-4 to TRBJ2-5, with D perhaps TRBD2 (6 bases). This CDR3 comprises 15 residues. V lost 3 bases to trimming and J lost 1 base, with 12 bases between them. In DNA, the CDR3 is TGTGCCAGCAGTTTTAGGGCGGGACGCCAAGAGACCCAGTACTTC. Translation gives CASSFRAGRQETQYF.

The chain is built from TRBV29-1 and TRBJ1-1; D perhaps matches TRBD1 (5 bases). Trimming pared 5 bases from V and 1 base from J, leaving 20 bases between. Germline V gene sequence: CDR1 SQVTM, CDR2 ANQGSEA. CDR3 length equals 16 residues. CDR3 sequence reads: CSVTDSSLRGNTEAFF. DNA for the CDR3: TGCAGCGTTACAGACAGCTCCCTTCGAGGGAACACTGAAGCTTTCTTT.

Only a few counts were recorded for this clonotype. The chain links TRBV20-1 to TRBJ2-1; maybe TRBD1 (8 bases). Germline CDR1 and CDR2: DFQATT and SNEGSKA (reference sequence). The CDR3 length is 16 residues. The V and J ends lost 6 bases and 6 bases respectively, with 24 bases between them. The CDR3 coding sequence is TGCAGTGCGAGGAGCATAACAGGGGGGGAAACCAATGAGCAGTTCTTC. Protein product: CSARSITGGETNEQFF.

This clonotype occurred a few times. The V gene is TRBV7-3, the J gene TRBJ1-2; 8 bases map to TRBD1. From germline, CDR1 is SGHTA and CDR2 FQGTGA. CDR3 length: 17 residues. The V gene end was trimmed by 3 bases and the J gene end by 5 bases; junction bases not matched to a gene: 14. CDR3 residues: CASSLGPSGQGSYGYTF. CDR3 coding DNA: TGTGCCAGCAGCTTGGGTCCCTCTGGACAGGGTAGTTATGGCTACACCTTC.

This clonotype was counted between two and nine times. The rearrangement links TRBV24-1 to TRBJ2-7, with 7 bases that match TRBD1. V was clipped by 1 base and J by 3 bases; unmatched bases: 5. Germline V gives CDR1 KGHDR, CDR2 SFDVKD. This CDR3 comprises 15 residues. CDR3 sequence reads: CATSDFRGNLYEQYV. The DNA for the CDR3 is TGTGCCACCAGTGATTTCAGGGGGAATCTCTACGAGCAGTACGTC.

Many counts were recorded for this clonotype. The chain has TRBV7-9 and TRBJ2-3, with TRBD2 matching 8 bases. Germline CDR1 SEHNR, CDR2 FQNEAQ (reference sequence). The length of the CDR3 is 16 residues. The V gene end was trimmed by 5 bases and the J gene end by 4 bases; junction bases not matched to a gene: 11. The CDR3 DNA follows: TGTGCCAGCAGCCCCCGGAGGGCGGGGGGTTCAGATACGCAGTATTTT. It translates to CASSPRRAGGSDTQYF.

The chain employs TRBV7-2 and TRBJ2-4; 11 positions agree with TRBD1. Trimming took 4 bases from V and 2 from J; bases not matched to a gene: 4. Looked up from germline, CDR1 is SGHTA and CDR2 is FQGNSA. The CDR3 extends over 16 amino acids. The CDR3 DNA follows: TGTGCCAGCAGCTCTAGGACAGGGGGCACCAAAAACATTCAGTACTTC. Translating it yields CASSSRTGGTKNIQYF. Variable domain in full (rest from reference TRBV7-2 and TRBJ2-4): GAGVSQSPSNKVTEKGKDVELRCDPISGHTALYWYRQSLGQGLEFLIYFQGNSAPDKSGLPSDRFSAERTGGSVSTLTIQRTQQEDSAVYLCASSSRTGGTKNIQYFGAGTRLSVL.

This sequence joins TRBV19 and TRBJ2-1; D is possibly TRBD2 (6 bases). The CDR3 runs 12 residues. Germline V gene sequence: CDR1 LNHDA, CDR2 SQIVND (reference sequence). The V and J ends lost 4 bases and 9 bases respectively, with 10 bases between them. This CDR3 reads CASSSRGGEQFF. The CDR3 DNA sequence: TGTGCCAGTAGTAGTCGGGGAGGTGAGCAGTTCTTC. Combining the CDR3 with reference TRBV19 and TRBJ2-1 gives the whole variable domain DGGITQSPKYLFRKEGQNVTLSCEQNLNHDAMYWYRQDPGQGLRLIYYSQIVNDFQKGDIAEGYSVSREKKESFPLTVTSAQKNPTAFYLCASSSRGGEQFFGPGTRLTVL.

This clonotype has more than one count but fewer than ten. The CDR3 DNA reads TGTGCCAGCAGCTCACGGGGCCCTTTGGGGGCCAACGTCCTGACTTTC. It is translated as CASSSRGPLGANVLTF. The J gene is TRBJ2-6, the V gene TRBV5-6; possibly TRBD1 or TRBD2 for D (5 bases each). CDR1 is SGHDT and CDR2 is YYEEEE in the germline V gene. The ends were cut back, 3 bases at V and 4 bases at J, with 14 bases in the middle. The CDR3 loop spans 16 amino acids.

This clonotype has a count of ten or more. The CDR3 spells CASSRGSGSVETQYF. CDR3 DNA sequence: TGTGCCAGCAGCAGAGGGAGCGGGTCGGTTGAGACCCAGTACTTC. V and J are TRBV6-2 or TRBV6-3 and TRBJ2-5; weak D call: TRBD2 (6 bases). The germline V and J ends were trimmed by 6 bases and 5 bases, with 19 bases remaining between them. The CDR3 runs 15 residues. Germline loops: CDR1 MNHEY, CDR2 SVGEGT.

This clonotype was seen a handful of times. This chain's CDR3 is CASGLVLGTPSLLPSNYGYTF. In DNA form, the CDR3 reads TGTGCTAGTGGTTTGGTACTGGGGACACCGAGTTTATTACCTTCTAACTATGGCTACACCTTC. This rearrangement joins TRBV12-5 to TRBJ1-2; D is possibly TRBD1 (6 bases). Germline-derived CDR1 and CDR2 are LGHNT and FRNRAP. The CDR3 loop spans 21 amino acids. V was trimmed by 0 bases and J by 0 bases, leaving 26 bases between them.

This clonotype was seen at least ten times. CDR3 sequence (DNA): TGTGCCATCAGTGACCCTGGGGGGGACAATGAGCAGTTCTTC. It yields the protein CAISDPGGDNEQFF. The chain has TRBV10-3 and TRBJ2-1; 7 bases are shared with TRBD2. The V and J ends lost 3 bases and 5 bases, in that order; junction bases with no gene match: 4. Per germline, CDR1 ENHRY and CDR2 SYGVKD. There are 14 residues in the CDR3.

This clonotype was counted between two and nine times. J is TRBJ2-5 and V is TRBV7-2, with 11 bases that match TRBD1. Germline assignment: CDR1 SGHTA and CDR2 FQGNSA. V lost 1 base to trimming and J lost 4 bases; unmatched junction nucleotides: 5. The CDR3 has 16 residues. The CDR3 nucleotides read TGTGCCAGCAGCTTAGGGGCCGGGACAGGGGGAGAGACCCAGTACTTC. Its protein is CASSLGAGTGGETQYF.